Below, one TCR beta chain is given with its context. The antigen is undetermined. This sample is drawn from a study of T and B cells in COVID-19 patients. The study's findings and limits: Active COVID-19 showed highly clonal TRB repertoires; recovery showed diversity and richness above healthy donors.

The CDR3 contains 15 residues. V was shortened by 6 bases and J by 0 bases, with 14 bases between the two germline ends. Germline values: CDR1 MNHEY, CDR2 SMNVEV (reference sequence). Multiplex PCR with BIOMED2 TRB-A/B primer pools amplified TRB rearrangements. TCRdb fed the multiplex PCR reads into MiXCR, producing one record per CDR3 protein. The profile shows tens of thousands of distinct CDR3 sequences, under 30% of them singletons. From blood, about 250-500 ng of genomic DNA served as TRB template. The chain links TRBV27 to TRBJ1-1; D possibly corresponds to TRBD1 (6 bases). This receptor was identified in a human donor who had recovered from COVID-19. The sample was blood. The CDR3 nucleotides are TGTGCCAGCAGGCTGGGACAAAGAATGAACACTGAAGCTTTCTTT. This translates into CASRLGQRMNTEAFF.